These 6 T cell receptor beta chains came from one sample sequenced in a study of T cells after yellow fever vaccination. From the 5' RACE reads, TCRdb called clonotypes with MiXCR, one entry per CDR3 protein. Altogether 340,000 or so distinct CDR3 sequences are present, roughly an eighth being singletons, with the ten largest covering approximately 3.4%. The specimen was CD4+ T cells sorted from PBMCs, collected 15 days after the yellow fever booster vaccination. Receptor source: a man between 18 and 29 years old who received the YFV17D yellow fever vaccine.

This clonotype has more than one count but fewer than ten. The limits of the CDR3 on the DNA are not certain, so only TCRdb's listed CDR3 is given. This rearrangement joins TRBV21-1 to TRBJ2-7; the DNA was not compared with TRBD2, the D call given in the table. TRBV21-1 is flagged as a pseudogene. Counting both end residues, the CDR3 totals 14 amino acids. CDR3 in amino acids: CASGSYLCPYEQYF.

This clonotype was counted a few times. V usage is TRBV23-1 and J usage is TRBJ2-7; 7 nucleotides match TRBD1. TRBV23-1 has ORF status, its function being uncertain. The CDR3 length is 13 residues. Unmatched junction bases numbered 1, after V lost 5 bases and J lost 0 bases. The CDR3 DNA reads TGCGCCAGCAGTAACAGGGGCTCCTACGAGCAGTACTTC. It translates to CASSNRGSYEQYF.

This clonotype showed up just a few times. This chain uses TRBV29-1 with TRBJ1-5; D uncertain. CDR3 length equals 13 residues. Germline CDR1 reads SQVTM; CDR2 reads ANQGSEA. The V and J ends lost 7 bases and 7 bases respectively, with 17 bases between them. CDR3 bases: TGCAGCGCTCGTGACGGGTACGGACAGCCCCAGCATTTT. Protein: CSARDGYGQPQHF.

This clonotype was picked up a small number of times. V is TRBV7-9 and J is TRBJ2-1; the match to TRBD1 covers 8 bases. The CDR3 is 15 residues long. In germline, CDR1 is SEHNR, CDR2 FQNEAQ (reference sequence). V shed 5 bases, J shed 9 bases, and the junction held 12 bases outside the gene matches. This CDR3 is CASSPSGRGQGEQFF. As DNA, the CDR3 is TGTGCCAGCAGCCCCTCTGGCAGGGGGCAAGGTGAGCAGTTCTTC.

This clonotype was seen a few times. The CDR3 is CASARGDRNQPQHF. The CDR3 coding sequence is TGTGCCAGCGCGCGGGGCGATCGAAATCAGCCCCAGCATTTT. V usage is TRBV2 and J usage is TRBJ1-5; D perhaps matches TRBD1 (5 bases). In germline, CDR1 is SNHLY, CDR2 FYNNEI. CDR3 size: 14 residues. Trimming left V 8 bases short and J 4 bases short, with 15 bases between.

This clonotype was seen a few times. The chain's CDR3 is CASSPGGRGAEAFF. The CDR3 region has the DNA TGTGCCAGCAGCCCAGGGGGGAGGGGGGCTGAAGCTTTCTTT. The chain is built from TRBV5-6 and TRBJ1-1; 7 nucleotides line up with TRBD1. CDR3 length: 14 amino acids. In germline, CDR1 is SGHDT, CDR2 YYEEEE. With V trimmed by 4 bases and J by 6 bases, 9 bases remained unmatched.